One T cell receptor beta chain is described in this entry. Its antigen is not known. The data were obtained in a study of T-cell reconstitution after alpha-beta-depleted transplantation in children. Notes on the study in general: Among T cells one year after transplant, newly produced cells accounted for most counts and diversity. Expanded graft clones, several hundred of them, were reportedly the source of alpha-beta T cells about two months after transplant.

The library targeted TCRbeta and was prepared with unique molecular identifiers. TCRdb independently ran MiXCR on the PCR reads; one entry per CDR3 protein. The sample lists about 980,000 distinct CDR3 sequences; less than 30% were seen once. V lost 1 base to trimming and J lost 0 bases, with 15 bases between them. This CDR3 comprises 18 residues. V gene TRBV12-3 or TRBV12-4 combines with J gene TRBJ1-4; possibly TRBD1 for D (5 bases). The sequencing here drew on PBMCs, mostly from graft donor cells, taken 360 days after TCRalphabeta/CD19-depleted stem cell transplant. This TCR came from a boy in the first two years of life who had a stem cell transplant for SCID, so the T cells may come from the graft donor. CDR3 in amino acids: CASSLGFGRAATNEKLFF. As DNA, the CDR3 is TGTGCCAGCAGTTTAGGGTTCGGCAGGGCAGCAACTAATGAAAAACTGTTTTTT.